This paragraph covers one T cell receptor beta chain sequence. Its antigen is unknown. The sample originates from a study of CD8 T cells in ankylosing spondylitis. Study-wide points: From matched ankylosing spondylitis synovial fluid, disease-linked clones were reportedly recovered at significantly enriched levels. In the blood and synovial fluid of reactive arthritis, some motif variants had been previously reported. One TCR beta motif, made up of about 8 highly homologous variants, appeared characteristic of ankylosing spondylitis blood. Disease-associated clones were CD8+ and fairly uncommon in peripheral blood.

Scientists made TCR beta libraries using quantitative 5'-RACE with molecular barcodes. MiXCR, applied by TCRdb to the 5' RACE reads, yields one record per CDR3 protein. The sample lists more than 400,000 distinct CDR3 sequences, about 5.2% occurring once. The CDR3 is 14 residues long. Germline CDR1 and CDR2: MNHNS and SASEGT. The V and J ends lost 4 bases and 0 bases respectively, with 10 bases between them. The gene calls are TRBV6-1 and TRBJ2-7, with D perhaps given as TRBD1 or TRBD2 (5 bases each). The clonotype comes from a male donor with ankylosing spondylitis. The sample comprised blood, either unsorted or a sorted T cell fraction (not recorded which). In DNA form, the CDR3 reads TGTGCCAGCAGTGCCAGGGACGGCTCCTACGAGCAGTACTTC. Its translation: CASSARDGSYEQYF.